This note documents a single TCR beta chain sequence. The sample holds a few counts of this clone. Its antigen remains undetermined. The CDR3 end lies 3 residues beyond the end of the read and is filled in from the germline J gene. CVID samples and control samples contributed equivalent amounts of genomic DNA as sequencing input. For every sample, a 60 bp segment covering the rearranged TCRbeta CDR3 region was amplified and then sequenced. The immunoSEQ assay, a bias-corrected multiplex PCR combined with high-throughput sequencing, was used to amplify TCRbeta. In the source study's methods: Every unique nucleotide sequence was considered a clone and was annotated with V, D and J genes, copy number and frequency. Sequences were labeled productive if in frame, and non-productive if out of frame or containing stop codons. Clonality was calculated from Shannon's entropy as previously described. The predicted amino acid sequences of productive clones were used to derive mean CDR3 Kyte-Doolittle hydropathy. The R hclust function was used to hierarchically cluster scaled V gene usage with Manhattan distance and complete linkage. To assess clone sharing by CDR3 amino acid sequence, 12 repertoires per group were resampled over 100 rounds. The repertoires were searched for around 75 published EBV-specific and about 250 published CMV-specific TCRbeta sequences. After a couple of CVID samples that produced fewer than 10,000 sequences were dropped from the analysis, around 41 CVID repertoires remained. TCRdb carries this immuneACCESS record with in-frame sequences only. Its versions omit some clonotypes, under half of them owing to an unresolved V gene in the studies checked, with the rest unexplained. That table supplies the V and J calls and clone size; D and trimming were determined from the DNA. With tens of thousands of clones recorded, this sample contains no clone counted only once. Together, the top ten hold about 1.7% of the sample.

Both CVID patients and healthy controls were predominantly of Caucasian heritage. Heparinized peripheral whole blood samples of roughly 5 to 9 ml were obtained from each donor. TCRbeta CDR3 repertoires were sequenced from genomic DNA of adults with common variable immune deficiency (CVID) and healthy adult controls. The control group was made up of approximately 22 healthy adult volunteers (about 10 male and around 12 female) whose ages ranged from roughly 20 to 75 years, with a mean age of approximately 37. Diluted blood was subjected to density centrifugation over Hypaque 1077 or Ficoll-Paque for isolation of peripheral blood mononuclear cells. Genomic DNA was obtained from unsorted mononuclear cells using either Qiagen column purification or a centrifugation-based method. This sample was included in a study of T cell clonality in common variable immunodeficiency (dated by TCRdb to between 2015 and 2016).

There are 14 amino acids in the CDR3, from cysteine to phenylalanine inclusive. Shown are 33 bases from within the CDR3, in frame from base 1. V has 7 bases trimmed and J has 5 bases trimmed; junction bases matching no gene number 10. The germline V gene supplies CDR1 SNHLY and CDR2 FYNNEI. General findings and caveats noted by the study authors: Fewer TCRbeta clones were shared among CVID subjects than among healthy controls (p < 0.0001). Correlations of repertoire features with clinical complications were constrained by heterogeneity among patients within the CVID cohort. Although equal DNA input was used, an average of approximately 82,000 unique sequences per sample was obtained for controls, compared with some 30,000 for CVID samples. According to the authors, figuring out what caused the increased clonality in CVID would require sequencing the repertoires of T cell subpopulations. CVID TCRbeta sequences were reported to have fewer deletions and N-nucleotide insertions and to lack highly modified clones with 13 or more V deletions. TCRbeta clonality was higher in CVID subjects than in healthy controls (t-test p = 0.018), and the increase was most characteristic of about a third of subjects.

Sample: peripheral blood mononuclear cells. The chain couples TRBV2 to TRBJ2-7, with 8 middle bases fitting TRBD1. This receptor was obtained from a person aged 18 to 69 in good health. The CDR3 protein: CASNQQGGYDEQYF. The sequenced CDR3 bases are TGTGCCAGCAACCAACAGGGGGGTTACGACGAG.